This TCR beta chain was sequenced in a study of OX40 agonist ivuxolimab in advanced cancers. The data were produced by immunoSEQ multiplex PCR, yet TCRdb's version contains in-frame clones alone and is incomplete. The profile shows 77,000 or so clones, 85% of them singletons. Germline CDR1 is SGHVS and CDR2 is FNYEAQ. The length of the CDR3 is 19 residues. J lost 1 base, V lost 0 bases, and 9 bases had no gene match. The source material was CD4+ or CD8+ T cells sorted from blood, sampled in a trial of the OX40 agonist ivuxolimab. The sequence was obtained from an adult with an advanced solid tumor such as melanoma, head and neck, liver or kidney cancer. The V call is TRBV7-6, the J call TRBJ2-1, with TRBD2 identical over 10 bases. This CDR3 is CASSLAVTGLAASYNEQFF. The CDR3 DNA reads TGTGCCAGCAGCTTAGCCGTCACCGGACTAGCGGCTTCCTACAATGAGCAGTTCTTC.